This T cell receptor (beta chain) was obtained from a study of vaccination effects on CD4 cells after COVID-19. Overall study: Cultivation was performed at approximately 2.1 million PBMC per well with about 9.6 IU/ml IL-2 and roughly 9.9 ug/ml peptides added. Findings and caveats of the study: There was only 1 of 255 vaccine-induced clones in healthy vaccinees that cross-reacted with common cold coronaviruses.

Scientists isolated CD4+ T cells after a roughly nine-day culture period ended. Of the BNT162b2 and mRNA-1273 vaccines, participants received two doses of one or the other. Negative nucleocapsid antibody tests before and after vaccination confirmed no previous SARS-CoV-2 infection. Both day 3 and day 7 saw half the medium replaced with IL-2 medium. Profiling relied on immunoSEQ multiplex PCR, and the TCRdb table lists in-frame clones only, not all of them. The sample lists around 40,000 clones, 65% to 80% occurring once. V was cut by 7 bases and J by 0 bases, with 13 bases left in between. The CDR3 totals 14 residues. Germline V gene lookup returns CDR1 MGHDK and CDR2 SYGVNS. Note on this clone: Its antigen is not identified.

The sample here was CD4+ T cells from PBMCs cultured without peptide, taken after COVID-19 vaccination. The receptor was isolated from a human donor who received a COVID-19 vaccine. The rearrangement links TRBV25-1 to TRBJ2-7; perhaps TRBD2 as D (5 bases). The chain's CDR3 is CASTYVGSSYEQYF. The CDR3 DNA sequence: TGTGCCAGCACATATGTGGGGAGCTCCTACGAGCAGTACTTC.